A single sample is the source of the 6 T cell receptor beta chains below, sequenced in a study of graft-versus-host responses after intestinal transplantation. The antigens these receptors bind are not known. Profiled with immunoSEQ multiplex PCR; TCRdb holds only in-frame clones, not every one. The table shows around 120,000 clones, with roughly nine tenths occurring only once. Specimen: unstimulated CD4+ T cells sorted from spleen or lymph node cells, collected before intestinal transplant. The source is a human donor who received an intestinal transplant.

The chain employs TRBV5-6 and TRBJ2-1; no clear D gene. V was pared by 0 bases and J by 3 bases, with 10 bases between. There are 15 residues in the CDR3. Germline CDR1 SGHDT, CDR2 YYEEEE. The CDR3 sequence is CASSLGLKDYNEQFF. Here the CDR3 DNA reads TGTGCCAGCAGCTTGGGACTCAAAGACTACAATGAGCAGTTCTTC.

V and J are TRBV7-9 and TRBJ1-5; no firm D call. Trimming pared 2 bases from V and 5 bases from J, leaving 16 bases between. This CDR3 is built from 16 residues. The germline CDR1 and CDR2 sequences are SEHNR and FQNEAQ (reference sequence). CDR3 sequence: CASSLTGYGMDQPQHF. CDR3 DNA: TGTGCCAGCAGCTTAACGGGTTACGGTATGGATCAGCCCCAGCATTTT.

The chain uses TRBV7-6 and TRBJ2-5; D is undetermined. The germline CDR1 and CDR2 sequences are SGHVS and FNYEAQ. CDR3 length equals 12 residues. V lost 4 bases, J lost 5 bases, and 8 bases lay in between. The CDR3 region is CASSSIGETQYF. The DNA of the CDR3 is TGTGCCAGCAGCTCAATTGGCGAGACCCAGTACTTC.

V gene TRBV12-5 combines with J gene TRBJ2-1, with TRBD2 matching over 8 bases. This CDR3 has 16 amino acids. Germline V gene data show CDR1 as LGHNT and CDR2 as FRNRAP. V shed 4 bases, J shed 0 bases, and the junction held 5 bases outside the gene matches. As DNA, the CDR3 is TGTGCTAGTGGTTCGAGGCGGGGGGCCTCCTACAATGAGCAGTTCTTC. The encoded protein is CASGSRRGASYNEQFF.

This chain joins TRBV6-1 and TRBJ2-7; 8 bases match TRBD2. The length of the CDR3 is 18 residues. V dropped 1 base and J dropped 2; count of bases not matched to a gene: 13. CDR1 and CDR2 (germline): MNHNS, SASEGT. CDR3 nucleotides: TGTGCCAGCAGTGAAGTAGTTGGGCTAGCGGGTCGAACCTACGAGCAGTACTTC. It encodes CASSEVVGLAGRTYEQYF.

V and J are TRBV7-2 and TRBJ2-5; D unclear. Deletions cut 3 bases from V and 4 bases from J, with 6 bases between. Germline-derived CDR1 and CDR2 are SGHTA and FQGNSA. This CDR3 is built from 12 residues. CDR3 in DNA: TGTGCCAGCAGCTTTTACTCAGAGACCCAGTACTTC. As protein: CASSFYSETQYF.